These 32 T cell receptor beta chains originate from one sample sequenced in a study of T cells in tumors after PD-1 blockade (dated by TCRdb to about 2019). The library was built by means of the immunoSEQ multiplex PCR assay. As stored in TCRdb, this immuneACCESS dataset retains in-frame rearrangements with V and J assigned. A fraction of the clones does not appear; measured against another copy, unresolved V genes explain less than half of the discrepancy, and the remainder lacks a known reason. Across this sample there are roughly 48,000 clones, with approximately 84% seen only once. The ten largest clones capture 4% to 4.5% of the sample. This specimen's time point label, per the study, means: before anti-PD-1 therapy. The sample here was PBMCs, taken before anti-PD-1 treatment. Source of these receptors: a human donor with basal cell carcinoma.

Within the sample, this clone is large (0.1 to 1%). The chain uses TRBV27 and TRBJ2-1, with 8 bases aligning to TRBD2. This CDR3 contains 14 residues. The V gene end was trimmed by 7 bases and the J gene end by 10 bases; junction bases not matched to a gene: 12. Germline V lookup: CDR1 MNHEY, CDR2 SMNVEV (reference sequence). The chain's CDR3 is CASTTGGAKSEQFF. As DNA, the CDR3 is TGTGCCAGCACAACGGGGGGGGCTAAGAGCGAGCAGTTCTTC.

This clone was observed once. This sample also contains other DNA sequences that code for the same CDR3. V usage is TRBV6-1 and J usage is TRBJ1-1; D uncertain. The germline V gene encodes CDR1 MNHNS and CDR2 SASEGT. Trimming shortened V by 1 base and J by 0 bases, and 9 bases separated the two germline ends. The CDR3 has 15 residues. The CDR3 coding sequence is TGTGCCAGCAGTGAAGACGGGCAGATGAACACTGAAGCTTTCTTT. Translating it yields CASSEDGQMNTEAFF.

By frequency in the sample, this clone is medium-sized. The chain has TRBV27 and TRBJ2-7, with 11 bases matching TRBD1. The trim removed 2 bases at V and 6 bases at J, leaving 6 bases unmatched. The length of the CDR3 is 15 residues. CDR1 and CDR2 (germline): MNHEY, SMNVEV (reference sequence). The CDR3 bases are TGTGCCAGCAGTTTACGAACCGGGACAGGGGGCGAGCAGTACTTC. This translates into CASSLRTGTGGEQYF.

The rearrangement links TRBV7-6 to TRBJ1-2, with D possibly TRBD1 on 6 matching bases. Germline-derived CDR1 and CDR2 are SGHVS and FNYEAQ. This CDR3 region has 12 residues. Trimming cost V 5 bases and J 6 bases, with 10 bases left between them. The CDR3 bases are TGTGCCAGCAGCCCCGAGGGGGATGGCTACACCTTC. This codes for CASSPEGDGYTF. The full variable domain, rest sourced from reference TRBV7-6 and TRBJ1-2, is GAGVSQSPRYKVTKRGQDVALRCDPISGHVSLYWYRQALGQGPEFLTYFNYEAQQDKSGLPNDRFSAERPEGSISTLTIQRTEQRDSAMYRCASSPEGDGYTFGSGTRLTVV.

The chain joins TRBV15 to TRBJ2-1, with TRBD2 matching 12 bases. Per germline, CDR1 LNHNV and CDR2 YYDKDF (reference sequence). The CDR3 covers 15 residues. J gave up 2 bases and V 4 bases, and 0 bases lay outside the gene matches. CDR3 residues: CATSTSGGAYNEQFF. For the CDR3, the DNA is TGTGCCACCAGCACTAGCGGGGGGGCCTACAATGAGCAGTTCTTC.

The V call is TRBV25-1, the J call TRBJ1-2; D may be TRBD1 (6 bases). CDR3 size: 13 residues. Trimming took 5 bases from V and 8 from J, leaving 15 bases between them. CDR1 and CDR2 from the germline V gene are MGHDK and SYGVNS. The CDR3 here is CASSQGKREGYTF. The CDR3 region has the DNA TGTGCCAGCAGTCAGGGGAAGCGCGAAGGCTACACCTTC.

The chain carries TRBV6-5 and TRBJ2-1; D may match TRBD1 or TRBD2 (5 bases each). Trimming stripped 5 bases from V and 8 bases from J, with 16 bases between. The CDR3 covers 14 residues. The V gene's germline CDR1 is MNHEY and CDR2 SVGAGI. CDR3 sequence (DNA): TGTGCCAGCAGTCCCCTGGACTGGGGCGATGAGCAGTTCTTC. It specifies CASSPLDWGDEQFF.

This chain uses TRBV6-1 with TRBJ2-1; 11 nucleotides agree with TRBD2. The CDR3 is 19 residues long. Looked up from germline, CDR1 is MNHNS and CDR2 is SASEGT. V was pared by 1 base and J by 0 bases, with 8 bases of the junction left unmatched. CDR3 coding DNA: TGTGCCAGCAGTGAAGAGGCTAGCGGGGGGCCCGGCTCCTACAATGAGCAGTTCTTC. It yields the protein CASSEEASGGPGSYNEQFF.

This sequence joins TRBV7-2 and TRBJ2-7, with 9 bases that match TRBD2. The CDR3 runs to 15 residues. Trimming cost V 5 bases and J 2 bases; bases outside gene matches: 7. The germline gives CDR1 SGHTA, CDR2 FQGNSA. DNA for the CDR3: TGTGCCAGCAGCGCCAGGGGACTAGCAACCTACGAGCAGTACTTC. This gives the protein CASSARGLATYEQYF.

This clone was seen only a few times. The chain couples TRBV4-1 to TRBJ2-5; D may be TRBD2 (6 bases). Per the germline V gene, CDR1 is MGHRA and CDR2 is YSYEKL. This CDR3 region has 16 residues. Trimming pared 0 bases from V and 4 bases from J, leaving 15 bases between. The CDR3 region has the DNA TGCGCCAGCAGCCAAGAAAGCGAGCTAGCGCTAGAGACCCAGTACTTC. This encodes CASSQESELALETQYF.

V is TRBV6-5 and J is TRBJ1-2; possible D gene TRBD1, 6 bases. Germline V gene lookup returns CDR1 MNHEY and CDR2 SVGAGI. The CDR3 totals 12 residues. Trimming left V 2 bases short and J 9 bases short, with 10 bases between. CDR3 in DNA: TGTGCCAGCAGTTACGCAGGGGAGAGCTACACCTTC. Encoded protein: CASSYAGESYTF.

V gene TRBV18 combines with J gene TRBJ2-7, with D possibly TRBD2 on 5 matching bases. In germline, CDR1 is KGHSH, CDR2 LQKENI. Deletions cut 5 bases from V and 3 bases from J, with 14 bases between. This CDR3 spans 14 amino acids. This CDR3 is CASSNPGISYEQYF. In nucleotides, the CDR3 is TGTGCCAGCTCAAACCCCGGGATCAGCTACGAGCAGTACTTC.

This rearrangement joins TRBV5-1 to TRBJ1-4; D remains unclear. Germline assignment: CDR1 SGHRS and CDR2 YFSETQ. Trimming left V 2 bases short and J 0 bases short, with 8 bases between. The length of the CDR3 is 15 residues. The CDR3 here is CASSFDGTTNEKLFF. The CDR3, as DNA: TGCGCCAGCAGCTTTGACGGAACAACTAATGAAAAACTGTTTTTT. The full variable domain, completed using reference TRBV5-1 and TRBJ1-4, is KAGVTQTPRYLIKTRGQQVTLSCSPISGHRSVSWYQQTPGQGLQFLFEYFSETQRNKGNFPGRFSGRQFSNSRSEMNVSTLELGDSALYLCASSFDGTTNEKLFFGSGTQLSVL.

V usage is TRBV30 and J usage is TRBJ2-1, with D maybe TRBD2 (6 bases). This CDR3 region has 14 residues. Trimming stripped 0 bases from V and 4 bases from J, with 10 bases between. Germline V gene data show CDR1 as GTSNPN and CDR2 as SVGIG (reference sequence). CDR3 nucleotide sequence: TGTGCCTGGAGTGTATGGGGGGATTACAATGAGCAGTTCTTC. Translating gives CAWSVWGDYNEQFF.

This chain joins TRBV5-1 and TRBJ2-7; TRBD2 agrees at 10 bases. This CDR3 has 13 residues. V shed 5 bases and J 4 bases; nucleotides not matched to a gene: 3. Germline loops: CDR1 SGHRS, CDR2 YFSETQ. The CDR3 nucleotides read TGCGCCAGCAGGGTAGCGGGGGGTTACGAGCAGTACTTC. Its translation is CASRVAGGYEQYF.

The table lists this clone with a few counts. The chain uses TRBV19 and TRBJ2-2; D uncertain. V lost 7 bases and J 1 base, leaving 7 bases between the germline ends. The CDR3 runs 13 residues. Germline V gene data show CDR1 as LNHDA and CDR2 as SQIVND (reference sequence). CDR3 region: CASTRGNTGELFF. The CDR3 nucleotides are TGTGCCAGTACGCGAGGGAACACCGGGGAGCTGTTTTTT.

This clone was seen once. This chain's CDR3 is CSARVAETQYF. CDR3 sequence (DNA): TGCAGTGCTAGGGTGGCTGAGACCCAGTACTTC. V and J are TRBV20-1 and TRBJ2-5; no clear D gene. Germline CDR1 reads DFQATT; CDR2 reads SNEGSKA (reference sequence). V gave up 3 bases and J gave up 5 bases, with 7 bases separating them. The CDR3 runs to 11 residues.

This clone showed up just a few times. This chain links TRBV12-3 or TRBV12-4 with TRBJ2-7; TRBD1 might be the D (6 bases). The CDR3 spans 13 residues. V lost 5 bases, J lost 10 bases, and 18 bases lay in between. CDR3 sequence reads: CASSPPDRRIQYF. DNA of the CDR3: TGTGCCAGCAGTCCCCCTGACAGGAGGATTCAGTACTTC.

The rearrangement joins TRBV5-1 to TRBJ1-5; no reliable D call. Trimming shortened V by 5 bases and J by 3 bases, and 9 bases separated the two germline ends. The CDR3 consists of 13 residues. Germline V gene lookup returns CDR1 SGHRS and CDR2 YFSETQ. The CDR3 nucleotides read TGCGCCAGCAGGGACGGTGACAATCAGCCCCAGCATTTT. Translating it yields CASRDGDNQPQHF.

CDR3 bases: TGTGCTAGTGCCTCTCGCCGGCAAGAGACCCAGTACTTC. It translates to CASASRRQETQYF. The rearrangement joins TRBV12-5 to TRBJ2-5; D is unresolved. CDR1 LGHNT and CDR2 FRNRAP come from the germline V gene. Trimming removed 7 bases from V and 2 bases from J, with 11 bases in between. This CDR3 has 13 amino acids.

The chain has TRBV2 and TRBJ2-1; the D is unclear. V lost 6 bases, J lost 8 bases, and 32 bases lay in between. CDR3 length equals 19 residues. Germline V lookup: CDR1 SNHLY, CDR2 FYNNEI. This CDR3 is CASRRPESTQRHAPDEQFF. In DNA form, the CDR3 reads TGTGCCAGCAGGCGGCCCGAATCGACACAACGACACGCCCCGGATGAGCAGTTCTTC.

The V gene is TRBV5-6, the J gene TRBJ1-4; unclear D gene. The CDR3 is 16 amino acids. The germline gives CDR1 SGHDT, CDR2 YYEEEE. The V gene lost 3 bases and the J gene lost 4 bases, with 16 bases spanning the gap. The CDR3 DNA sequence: TGTGCCAGCAGCTCAGAACACAGAAGAAGTAATGAAAAACTGTTTTTT. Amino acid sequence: CASSSEHRRSNEKLFF.

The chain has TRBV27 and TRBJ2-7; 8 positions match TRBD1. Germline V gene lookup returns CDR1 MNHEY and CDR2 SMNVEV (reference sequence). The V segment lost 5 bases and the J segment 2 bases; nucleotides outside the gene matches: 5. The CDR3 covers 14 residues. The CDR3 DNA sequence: TGTGCCAGCAGTCACGGACAGGGTACCTACGAGCAGTACTTC. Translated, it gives CASSHGQGTYEQYF.

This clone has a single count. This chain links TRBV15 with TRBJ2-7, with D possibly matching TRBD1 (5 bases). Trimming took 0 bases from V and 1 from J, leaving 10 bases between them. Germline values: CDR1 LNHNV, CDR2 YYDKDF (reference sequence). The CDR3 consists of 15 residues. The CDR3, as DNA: TGTGCCACCAGCAGAGAGATAGGGGTGTCCTACGAGCAGTACTTC. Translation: CATSREIGVSYEQYF.

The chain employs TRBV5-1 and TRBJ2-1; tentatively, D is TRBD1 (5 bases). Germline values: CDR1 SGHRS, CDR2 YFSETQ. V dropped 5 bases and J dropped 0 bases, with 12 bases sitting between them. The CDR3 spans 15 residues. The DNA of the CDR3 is TGCGCCAGCAGGGTTGGGGCTAGCTCCTACAATGAGCAGTTCTTC. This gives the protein CASRVGASSYNEQFF.

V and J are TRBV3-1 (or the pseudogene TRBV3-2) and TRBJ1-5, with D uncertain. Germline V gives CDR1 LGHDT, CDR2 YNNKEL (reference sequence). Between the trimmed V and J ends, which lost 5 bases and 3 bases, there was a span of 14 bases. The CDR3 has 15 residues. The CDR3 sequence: CASSLRTGFNQPQHF. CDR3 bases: TGTGCCAGCAGCTTGAGGACGGGCTTCAATCAGCCCCAGCATTTT.

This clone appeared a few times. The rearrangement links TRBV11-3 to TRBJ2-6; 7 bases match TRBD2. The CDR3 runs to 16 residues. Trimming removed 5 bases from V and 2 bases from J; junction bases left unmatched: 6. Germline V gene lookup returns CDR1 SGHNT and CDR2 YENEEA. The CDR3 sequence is CASSDTRGAGANVLTF. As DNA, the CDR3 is TGTGCCAGCAGCGACACCCGGGGGGCTGGGGCCAACGTCCTGACTTTC.

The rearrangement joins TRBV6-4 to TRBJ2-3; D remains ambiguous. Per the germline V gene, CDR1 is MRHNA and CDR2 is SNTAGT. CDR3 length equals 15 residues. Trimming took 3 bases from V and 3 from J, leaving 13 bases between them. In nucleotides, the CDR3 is TGTGCCAGCAGTGAAATGGGTAAAAGGACAGATACGCAGTATTTT. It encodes CASSEMGKRTDTQYF.

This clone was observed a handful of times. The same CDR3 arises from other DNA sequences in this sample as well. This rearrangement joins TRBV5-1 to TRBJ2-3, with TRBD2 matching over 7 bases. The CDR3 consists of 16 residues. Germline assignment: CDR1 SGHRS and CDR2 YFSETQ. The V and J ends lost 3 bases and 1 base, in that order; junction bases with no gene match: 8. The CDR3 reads CASSSGGRGGTDTQYF. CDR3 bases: TGCGCCAGCAGCTCAGGCGGTCGGGGGGGCACAGATACGCAGTATTTT.

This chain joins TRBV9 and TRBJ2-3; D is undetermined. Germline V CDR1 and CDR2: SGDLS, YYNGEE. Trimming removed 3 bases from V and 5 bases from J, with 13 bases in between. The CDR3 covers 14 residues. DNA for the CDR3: TGTGCCAGCAGCGCCCAGGTTTTGGGAGATACGCAGTATTTT. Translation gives CASSAQVLGDTQYF.

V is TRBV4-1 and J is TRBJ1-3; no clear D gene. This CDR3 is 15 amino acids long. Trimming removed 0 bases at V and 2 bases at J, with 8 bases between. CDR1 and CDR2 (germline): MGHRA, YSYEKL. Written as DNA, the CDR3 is TGCGCCAGCAGCCAAGAGACATCCGCTGGAAACACCATATATTTT. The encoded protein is CASSQETSAGNTIYF.

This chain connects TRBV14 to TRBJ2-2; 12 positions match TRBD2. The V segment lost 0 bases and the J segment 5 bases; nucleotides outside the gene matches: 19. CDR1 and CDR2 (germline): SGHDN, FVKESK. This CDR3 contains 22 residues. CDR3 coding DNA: TGTGCCAGCAGCCAAGATTGGGAAGGGATTGCTAGCGGGGGGGCCTGGACCGGGGAGCTGTTTTTT. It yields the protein CASSQDWEGIASGGAWTGELFF. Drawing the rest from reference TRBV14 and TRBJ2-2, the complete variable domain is EAGVTQFPSHSVIEKGQTVTLRCDPISGHDNLYWYRRVMGKEIKFLLHFVKESKQDESGMPNNRFLAERTGGTYSTLKVQPAELEDSGVYFCASSQDWEGIASGGAWTGELFFGEGSRLTVL.